Shown below are 9 T cell receptor beta chains from a single sample sequenced in a study of OX40 agonist ivuxolimab in advanced cancers. Method: immunoSEQ multiplex PCR; TCRdb's copy keeps in-frame clones and lacks some. The sample lists about 110,000 clones; around 93% were seen once. The sample here was CD4+ or CD8+ T cells sorted from blood, taken in a trial of the OX40 agonist ivuxolimab. The receptors derive from an adult with an advanced solid tumor such as melanoma, head and neck, liver or kidney cancer.

The genes are TRBV6-5 and TRBJ1-5; no clear D gene. The CDR3 runs 15 residues. V shed 0 bases and J shed 7 bases, with 13 bases lying between them. Germline V gene lookup returns CDR1 MNHEY and CDR2 SVGAGI. The CDR3 sequence: CASSYSNTADQPQHF. The CDR3 bases are TGTGCCAGCAGTTACTCGAACACAGCGGACCAGCCCCAGCATTTT.

This clone was seen a single time. CDR3 sequence: CASSDSSGGLGTQYF. The CDR3 bases are TGCGCCAGCAGTGACTCTAGCGGGGGCTTAGGGACGCAGTATTTT. The genes are TRBV10-1 and TRBJ2-3, with 10 bases identical to TRBD2. The junction had 9 bases not matched to a gene; V was cut back by 3 bases and J by 9 bases. Per germline, CDR1 WNHNN and CDR2 SYGVQD (reference sequence). This CDR3 contains 15 residues.

The chain links TRBV12-5 to TRBJ2-2; no reliable D call. This CDR3 is built from 13 residues. The V end was cut by 0 bases, the J end by 4 bases, with 3 bases between. Germline CDR1 LGHNT, CDR2 FRNRAP. The CDR3 loop reads CASGLVPTGELFF. Here the CDR3 DNA reads TGTGCTAGTGGTTTGGTGCCCACCGGGGAGCTGTTTTTT.

The chain recombines TRBV6-5 with TRBJ2-3, with D possibly TRBD2 on 5 matching bases. CDR1 and CDR2 (germline): MNHEY, SVGAGI. Trimming cost V 2 bases and J 4 bases, with 7 bases left between them. CDR3 length: 13 residues. The CDR3 spells CASSYRESDTQYF. The CDR3 DNA follows: TGTGCCAGCAGTTACCGGGAATCAGATACGCAGTATTTT.

CDR3 protein: CASSPGTAPTYEQYF. The CDR3 region has the DNA TGTGCCAGCAGTCCCGGGACGGCACCCACCTACGAGCAGTACTTC. V and J are TRBV28 and TRBJ2-7; D tentatively fits TRBD1 or TRBD2 (5 bases each). The CDR3 is 15 residues long. V lost 5 bases, J lost 2 bases, and 16 bases lay in between. Germline V gene lookup returns CDR1 MDHEN and CDR2 SYDVKM.

This chain connects TRBV9 to TRBJ2-2; 8 nucleotides agree with TRBD2. The CDR3 runs to 16 residues. Germline V gene lookup returns CDR1 SGDLS and CDR2 YYNGEE. Trimming removed 4 bases from V and 7 bases from J; junction bases left unmatched: 12. CDR3 amino acids: CASSPPGGLGGGELFF. CDR3 bases: TGTGCCAGCAGCCCCCCGGGGGGACTAGGTGGCGGGGAGCTGTTTTTT.

The J gene is TRBJ1-2, the V gene TRBV6-6; D unclear. V lost 7 bases and J lost 5, with 8 bases in between. The germline gives CDR1 MNHNY, CDR2 SVGAGI (reference sequence). This CDR3 has 11 residues. CDR3 in DNA: TGTGCCAGCACCGACTTATATGGCTACACCTTC. It translates to CASTDLYGYTF.

The chain employs TRBV7-9 and TRBJ1-2; TRBD1 is a possible D gene (5 bases). This CDR3 spans 12 amino acids. The germline V gene has CDR1 SEHNR and CDR2 FQNEAQ (reference sequence). Trimming removed 1 base at V and 8 bases at J, with 8 bases between. The CDR3 region is CASSLEGNGYTF. The CDR3 coding sequence is TGTGCCAGCAGCTTAGAGGGGAACGGCTACACCTTC.

The chain employs TRBV5-8 and TRBJ2-7; D is uncertain. This CDR3 comprises 18 residues. The germline gives CDR1 SGHTS, CDR2 YDEGEE. The V end was cut by 3 bases, the J end by 0 bases, with 22 bases between. The CDR3 DNA reads TGTGCCAGCAGCTCGTTTGGGTTCGGCAGCCAATTCTCCTACGAGCAGTACTTC. Translated: CASSSFGFGSQFSYEQYF. Filled out from reference TRBV5-8 and TRBJ2-7, the complete variable domain reads EAGVTQSPTHLIKTRGQQATLRCSPISGHTSVYWYQQALGLGLQFLLWYDEGEERNRGNFPPRFSGRQFPNYSSELNVNALELEDSALYLCASSSFGFGSQFSYEQYFGPGTRLTVT.